The 14 T cell receptor beta chains given below trace back to one sample, sequenced in a study of OX40 agonist ivuxolimab in advanced cancers. The library was produced with the immunoSEQ multiplex PCR assay. TCRdb provides this immuneACCESS table in a form limited to in-frame rearrangements. Some clones are lacking; in checked studies, under half of them reflect an unresolved V gene, and why the rest are absent is not known. The sample includes tens of thousands of clones, with roughly nine tenths observed a single time. The ten top clones hold 12% to 15% of the sample. This specimen was CD4+ or CD8+ T cells sorted from blood, taken in a trial of the OX40 agonist ivuxolimab. Source of these receptors: an adult with an advanced solid tumor such as melanoma, head and neck, liver or kidney cancer.

The V gene is TRBV27, the J gene TRBJ2-7; 7 bases are shared with TRBD2. Germline loops: CDR1 MNHEY, CDR2 SMNVEV (reference sequence). This CDR3 has 15 amino acids. Trimming at V came to 7 bases and at J to 3 bases, leaving 12 bases not matched to a gene. CDR3 DNA sequence: TGTGCCAGCAACGTCCTAGCGGCACCCTTCTACGAGCAGTACTTC. Its translation: CASNVLAAPFYEQYF.

A word on this clone: A far larger clone is one base from this, pointing to a likely read error. The chain has TRBV28 and TRBJ2-7; 9 nucleotides match TRBD1. The ends lost 6 bases at V and 0 bases at J; junction bases unmatched: 3. The CDR3 is 14 amino acids. Looked up from germline, CDR1 is MDHEN and CDR2 is SYDVKM. The CDR3 reads CASSGQGSSYEQYF. The CDR3 nucleotides are TGTGCCAGCAGCGGACAGGGGAGCTCCTACGAGCAGTACTTC. Looking up the rest from reference TRBV28 and TRBJ2-7 gives the full variable domain: DVKVTQSSRYLVKRTGEKVFLECVQDMDHENMFWYRQDPGLGLRLIYFSYDVKMKEKGDIPEGYSVSREKKERFSLILESASTNQTSMYLCASSGQGSSYEQYFGPGTRLTVT.

This chain uses TRBV5-5 with TRBJ2-2, with D perhaps being TRBD1 or TRBD2 (5 bases each). From germline, CDR1 is SGHKS and CDR2 YYEKEE (reference sequence). The CDR3 is 16 amino acids. The V and J ends lost 0 bases and 3 bases respectively, with 12 bases between them. This CDR3 is CASSLAPGSYTGELFF. DNA for the CDR3: TGTGCCAGCAGCTTGGCACCAGGGAGCTACACCGGGGAGCTGTTTTTT.

The chain carries TRBV9 and TRBJ2-1; D not certain. Trimming shortened V by 7 bases and J by 6 bases, and 23 bases separated the two germline ends. Germline V gene data show CDR1 as SGDLS and CDR2 as YYNGEE. The CDR3 spans 16 residues. CDR3 DNA: TGTGCCAGCGCCCCGATGGTGGTAGGGTTCATCAATGAGCAGTTCTTC. It yields the protein CASAPMVVGFINEQFF. Complete variable domain (other parts from reference TRBV9 and TRBJ2-1): DSGVTQTPKHLITATGQRVTLRCSPRSGDLSVYWYQQSLDQGLQFLIQYYNGEERAKGNILERFSAQQFPDLHSELNLSSLELGDSALYFCASAPMVVGFINEQFFGPGTRLTVL.

The rearrangement joins TRBV4-1 to TRBJ1-1; perhaps TRBD1 as D (5 bases). Germline V lookup: CDR1 MGHRA, CDR2 YSYEKL. The CDR3 is 15 residues long. The V and J ends lost 5 bases and 1 base respectively, with 14 bases between them. CDR3 sequence: CASSLGLTGNTEAFF. In DNA form, the CDR3 reads TGCGCCAGCAGCTTAGGACTCACAGGGAACACTGAAGCTTTCTTT.

Note on this clone: Other DNA sequences of this sample code for an identical CDR3. The chain employs TRBV27 and TRBJ1-2, with D tentatively TRBD1 (6 bases). Germline CDR1 reads MNHEY; CDR2 reads SMNVEV (reference sequence). Trimming removed 2 bases at V and 2 bases at J, with 6 bases between. This CDR3 region has 13 residues. CDR3 sequence: CASSLGQNYGYTF. DNA of the CDR3: TGTGCCAGCAGTTTAGGACAGAACTATGGCTACACCTTC.

This clone was seen just once. This rearrangement joins TRBV4-3 to TRBJ2-2; 11 nucleotides match TRBD2. CDR1 is LGHNA and CDR2 is YSLEER in the germline V gene. V was clipped by 4 bases and J by 6 bases; unmatched bases: 4. The CDR3 is made up of 15 amino acids. The CDR3 region is CASSPLSGRAGELFF. The DNA of the CDR3 is TGCGCCAGCAGCCCCCTTAGCGGGAGGGCCGGGGAGCTGTTTTTT.

Details on this clone: At one end the junction does not follow the germline gene, possibly because of a read error. The V gene is TRBV28, the J gene TRBJ1-1, with TRBD1 matching over 9 bases. Per the germline V gene, CDR1 is MDHEN and CDR2 is SYDVKM. This CDR3 has 17 residues. The CDR3 coding sequence is TGTGCTAGCAGTTTCCCTCTGGGACAGGGCTTTGGCACTGAAGCTTTCTTT. Protein product: CASSFPLGQGFGTEAFF.

V usage is TRBV6-6 and J usage is TRBJ1-5; D uncertain. The CDR3 loop spans 14 amino acids. Germline V gene data show CDR1 as MNHNY and CDR2 as SVGAGI (reference sequence). V dropped 0 bases and J dropped 6 bases, with 9 bases sitting between them. CDR3 residues: CASSYSWSGQPQHF. The CDR3 DNA reads as TGTGCCAGCAGTTACTCGTGGTCTGGTCAGCCCCAGCATTTT.

The CDR3 here is CASSLQEGYGYTF. The CDR3, as DNA: TGTGCCAGCAGTTTACAGGAAGGCTATGGCTACACCTTC. The rearrangement uses TRBV27 and TRBJ1-2; D is uncertain. The CDR3 sequence is 13 residues long. The germline gives CDR1 MNHEY, CDR2 SMNVEV (reference sequence). Trimming shortened V by 2 bases and J by 4 bases, and 8 bases separated the two germline ends.

The chain employs TRBV6-1 and TRBJ2-7; TRBD1 matches at 9 bases. Germline assignment: CDR1 MNHNS and CDR2 SASEGT. This CDR3 contains 16 residues. With V trimmed by 2 bases and J by 4 bases, 9 bases remained unmatched. The CDR3, as DNA: TGTGCCAGCAGTGAAAGACGGTTGGACAGGGGTTACGAGCAGTACTTC. It yields the protein CASSERRLDRGYEQYF.

J is TRBJ2-3 and V is TRBV7-2, with 8 bases that match TRBD1. The CDR3 is made up of 18 amino acids. Germline lookup yields CDR1 SGHTA and CDR2 FQGNSA. The trim removed 3 bases at V and 2 bases at J, leaving 13 bases unmatched. The CDR3 spells CASSFPGGGSYYTDTQYF. CDR3 DNA sequence: TGTGCCAGCAGCTTCCCAGGGGGCGGTTCGTACTACACAGATACGCAGTATTTT. Based on the CDR3 plus reference TRBV7-2 and TRBJ2-3, the full variable domain is GAGVSQSPSNKVTEKGKDVELRCDPISGHTALYWYRQSLGQGLEFLIYFQGNSAPDKSGLPSDRFSAERTGGSVSTLTIQRTQQEDSAVYLCASSFPGGGSYYTDTQYFGPGTRLTVL.

V gene TRBV27 combines with J gene TRBJ2-7; D perhaps matches TRBD2 (7 bases). The CDR3 length is 18 residues. With 2 bases removed from V and 4 bases from J, the gap between germline ends came to 24 bases. Germline V gene lookup returns CDR1 MNHEY and CDR2 SMNVEV (reference sequence). CDR3 protein: CASSLLGGAGEGLYEQYF. The CDR3 DNA is TGTGCCAGCAGTTTACTCGGGGGCGCTGGGGAGGGCCTGTACGAGCAGTACTTC.

V is TRBV28 and J is TRBJ1-5; 7 bases are shared with TRBD1. Trimming took 9 bases from V and 2 from J; bases not matched to a gene: 10. This CDR3 spans 15 amino acids. The germline V gene has CDR1 MDHEN and CDR2 SYDVKM. The CDR3 spells CASTIRGLGNQPQHF. CDR3 bases: TGTGCCAGTACAATTAGGGGGCTCGGCAATCAGCCCCAGCATTTT.